Detailed here is one T cell receptor (beta chain). Its target is unknown. This sample was taken from a study of cytomegalovirus exposure and HLA in healthy donors. General study points: A prior analysis recorded that most TCR beta V segments were productive about 90% or about 30% of the time. Likely technical artifact: a cluster of highly shared sequence variants.

PCR used 60 Vbeta primers and 13 Jbeta primers. Produced via immunoSEQ multiplex PCR; TCRdb's table is partial and in-frame only. The sample includes about 150,000 clones, 74% seen only once; the top ten take 2.1%. The source of this sequence is a young man in good health and CMV-seronegative. Sequences were obtained from PBMCs.

This CDR3 reads CASSPRDKSNTEAFF. The DNA for the CDR3 is TGTGCCAGCAGTCCCCGGGACAAATCGAACACTGAAGCTTTCTTT. V gene TRBV27 combines with J gene TRBJ1-1, with D possibly being TRBD1 (6 bases). CDR3 length: 15 amino acids. From germline, CDR1 is MNHEY and CDR2 SMNVEV (reference sequence). Trimming removed 5 bases at V and 1 base at J, with 14 bases between.